The T cell receptor beta chain under discussion was sequenced for a study of blood T cell repertoires in COVID-19. In the original analysis: From reference gene primer amplification, estimates of nucleated cell counts were derived. The method was immunoSEQ multiplex PCR; TCRdb's version includes in-frame clones alone and lacks a portion of them. V, J and clone size are those of that table, while D and trimming were read from the DNA. The profile shows about 100,000 clones, 84% of them singletons. Trimming left V 4 bases short and J 0 bases short, with 9 bases between. Germline CDR1 SEHNR, CDR2 FQNEAQ (reference sequence). The CDR3 runs to 15 residues.

Sequencing was performed on peripheral blood. The chain combines TRBV7-9 with TRBJ1-4; unclear D gene. This clonotype was sampled from a man aged 35-49 years with active or convalescent COVID-19. CDR3 region: CASSSAGSTNEKLFF. The CDR3 DNA reads as TGTGCCAGCAGCTCCGCAGGCTCAACTAATGAAAAACTGTTTTTT.